The 27 T cell receptor beta chains below come from one sample, sequenced in a study of T cell responses to AZD1222 COVID-19 vaccine. Sequencing was performed with immunoSEQ multiplex PCR; in TCRdb, only in-frame clones are kept and a portion is missing. The table shows about 92,000 clones, with under 90% occurring only once. The sample consisted of peripheral blood, taken on day 0 of AZD1222 vaccination. These receptors were collected from an adult in good health.

The genes are TRBV27 and TRBJ1-2; no clear D gene. The CDR3 has 13 residues. Germline loops: CDR1 MNHEY, CDR2 SMNVEV (reference sequence). The ends were cut back, 5 bases at V and 5 bases at J, with 12 bases in the middle. The CDR3 reads CASSPQIPYGYTF. CDR3 sequence (DNA): TGTGCCAGCAGTCCCCAGATACCATATGGCTACACCTTC.

This chain links TRBV5-6 with TRBJ1-1; tentative D call: TRBD1 (5 bases). CDR3 length equals 13 residues. V shed 2 bases and J shed 1 base, with 6 bases lying between them. Germline-derived CDR1 and CDR2 are SGHDT and YYEEEE. CDR3 nucleotides: TGTGCCAGCAGCTTAACAGGGAACACTGAAGCTTTCTTT. Translating it yields CASSLTGNTEAFF.

This clone was picked up one time. The V and J genes are TRBV9 and TRBJ2-2; 7 nucleotides agree with TRBD2. The V and J ends lost 3 bases and 0 bases, in that order; junction bases with no gene match: 14. There are 19 residues in the CDR3. From germline, CDR1 is SGDLS and CDR2 YYNGEE. The CDR3 spells CASSAGRVAGDANTGELFF. Written as DNA, the CDR3 is TGTGCCAGCAGCGCCGGACGCGTGGCGGGAGATGCGAACACCGGGGAGCTGTTTTTT.

The rearrangement links TRBV28 to TRBJ2-5, with TRBD2 matching over 7 bases. The V gene's germline CDR1 is MDHEN and CDR2 SYDVKM. The CDR3 loop spans 15 amino acids. V lost 3 bases, J lost 0 bases, and 4 bases stayed unmatched. For the CDR3, the DNA is TGTGCCAGCAGTTTGCCTAGCGGAAACCAAGAGACCCAGTACTTC. It codes for CASSLPSGNQETQYF.

The CDR3 sequence: CAISNTSGIADTQYF. Written as DNA, the CDR3 is TGTGCCATCAGTAATACTAGCGGGATCGCAGATACGCAGTATTTT. This chain joins TRBV10-3 and TRBJ2-3; 10 bases are shared with TRBD2. The V and J ends lost 5 bases and 4 bases, in that order; junction bases with no gene match: 6. Looked up from germline, CDR1 is ENHRY and CDR2 is SYGVKD. This CDR3 has 15 amino acids.

A word on this clone: Relative to the germline gene, one junction end is altered; a read error may explain this. J is TRBJ1-3 and V is TRBV7-7; 8 bases agree with TRBD1. Germline V lookup: CDR1 SSHAT, CDR2 FNYEAQ (reference sequence). This CDR3 region has 15 residues. DNA of the CDR3: TGTGCTAGCAGCCTAAGGACAGGGTCAGGAAACACCATATATTTT. Its translation is CASSLRTGSGNTIYF.

The chain links TRBV19 to TRBJ1-5, with 7 bases aligning to TRBD1. Germline V gives CDR1 LNHDA, CDR2 SQIVND (reference sequence). The length of the CDR3 is 15 residues. V shed 4 bases, J shed 4 bases, and the junction held 7 bases outside the gene matches. The CDR3 sequence: CASSKGLTGNQPQHF. The CDR3 coding sequence is TGTGCCAGTAGTAAGGGTTTGACAGGGAATCAGCCCCAGCATTTT.

This clone was detected once. The V and J genes are TRBV5-1 and TRBJ2-1, with D maybe TRBD1 (6 bases). This CDR3 contains 15 residues. Trimming took 3 bases from V and 2 from J, leaving 12 bases between them. Germline-derived CDR1 and CDR2 are SGHRS and YFSETQ. The CDR3 reads CASSSFGQTYNEQFF. The CDR3 region has the DNA TGCGCCAGCAGCTCATTCGGACAGACCTACAATGAGCAGTTCTTC. The variable domain in full, with the rest retrieved from reference TRBV5-1 and TRBJ2-1, is KAGVTQTPRYLIKTRGQQVTLSCSPISGHRSVSWYQQTPGQGLQFLFEYFSETQRNKGNFPGRFSGRQFSNSRSEMNVSTLELGDSALYLCASSSFGQTYNEQFFGPGTRLTVL.

This sequence joins TRBV7-2 and TRBJ2-7, with TRBD1 matching over 7 bases. J was trimmed by 4 bases and V by 5 bases; bases with no gene match: 2. The germline V gene has CDR1 SGHTA and CDR2 FQGNSA. The CDR3 runs to 12 residues. For the CDR3, the DNA is TGTGCCAGCAGCGCCAGGGGGTACGAGCAGTACTTC. As protein: CASSARGYEQYF.

CDR3 sequence (DNA): TGTGCCAGCAGTTACACCCGACAGGGGCTGAGTGTCCTGACTTTC. As protein: CASSYTRQGLSVLTF. The chain joins TRBV6-2 or TRBV6-3 to TRBJ2-6, with 8 bases lining up with TRBD1. Germline assignment: CDR1 MNHEY and CDR2 SVGEGT. The length of the CDR3 is 15 residues. J was trimmed by 13 bases and V by 2 bases; bases with no gene match: 10.

The V gene is TRBV7-6, the J gene TRBJ2-1, with D possibly being TRBD2 (6 bases). The CDR3 sequence is 15 residues long. Deletions cut 5 bases from V and 7 bases from J, with 18 bases between. The germline V gene encodes CDR1 SGHVS and CDR2 FNYEAQ. CDR3 protein: CASSNRLVSGNEQFF. For the CDR3, the DNA is TGTGCCAGCAGCAACCGACTAGTGAGCGGGAATGAGCAGTTCTTC.

The chain links TRBV7-9 to TRBJ2-1; the match to TRBD2 covers 12 bases. Per the germline V gene, CDR1 is SEHNR and CDR2 is FQNEAQ (reference sequence). Trimming removed 5 bases from V and 6 bases from J; junction bases left unmatched: 2. This CDR3 comprises 14 residues. CDR3 loop: CASSEGLAGNEQFF. The CDR3 DNA sequence: TGTGCCAGCAGCGAGGGACTAGCGGGCAATGAGCAGTTCTTC.

This clone came up once. The chain uses TRBV7-9 and TRBJ1-4; 7 positions agree with TRBD1. CDR1 is SEHNR and CDR2 is FQNEAQ in the germline V gene (reference sequence). The CDR3 consists of 13 residues. Germline trimming cut 9 bases from V and 2 bases from J; bases unmatched to any gene: 3. CDR3 DNA sequence: TGTGCCAGTGCGGGACAGACTAATGAAAAACTGTTTTTT. Protein product: CASAGQTNEKLFF.

This chain connects TRBV5-4 to TRBJ2-4, with D possibly TRBD2 on 6 matching bases. V lost 3 bases to trimming and J lost 1 base, with 14 bases between them. The CDR3 covers 16 residues. The germline V gene encodes CDR1 SGHNT and CDR2 YYREEE (reference sequence). The CDR3: CASSSGGAGAKNIQYF. In DNA, the CDR3 is TGTGCCAGCAGCTCCGGCGGGGCTGGCGCCAAAAACATTCAGTACTTC.

The chain is built from TRBV2 and TRBJ2-7; tentatively, D is TRBD2 (5 bases). The CDR3 is 13 amino acids. Germline V lookup: CDR1 SNHLY, CDR2 FYNNEI. V was cut by 4 bases and J by 1 base, with 8 bases left in between. The chain's CDR3 is CASSGTGSYEQYF. The CDR3 nucleotides are TGTGCCAGCAGTGGGACTGGATCCTACGAGCAGTACTTC.

This chain connects TRBV3-1 (or the pseudogene TRBV3-2) to TRBJ1-2; D unclear. The germline V gene has CDR1 LGHDT and CDR2 YNNKEL (reference sequence). This CDR3 has 12 amino acids. The V end was cut by 2 bases, the J end by 8 bases, with 9 bases between. The CDR3 DNA reads as TGTGCCAGCAGCCAAAGGGCGGGGGGCTACACCTTC. This gives the protein CASSQRAGGYTF.

The chain employs TRBV6-5 and TRBJ2-5, with D possibly matching TRBD1 (5 bases). CDR1 is MNHEY, CDR2 SVGAGI, per germline. The V end lost 0 bases, the J end lost 5 bases, and 10 bases lay between the germline ends. The CDR3 runs to 14 residues. The CDR3 reads CASSYSSGKETQYF. The CDR3, as DNA: TGTGCCAGCAGTTACTCGTCAGGGAAGGAGACCCAGTACTTC.

V and J are TRBV5-1 and TRBJ2-3; D is ambiguous. This CDR3 is 15 amino acids long. Germline V gives CDR1 SGHRS, CDR2 YFSETQ. Trimming took 3 bases from V and 5 from J, leaving 16 bases between them. The CDR3 here is CASSSLWNRRDTQYF. The DNA for the CDR3 is TGCGCCAGCAGCTCCCTGTGGAATAGGCGAGATACGCAGTATTTT.

The chain is built from TRBV18 and TRBJ1-1; a weak D match, TRBD1 (6 bases). The CDR3 spans 15 residues. Trimming shortened V by 6 bases and J by 3 bases, and 17 bases separated the two germline ends. Germline CDR1 is KGHSH and CDR2 is LQKENI. DNA for the CDR3: TGTGCCAGCTCGTCCCCTGGACAGCCCTACACTGAAGCTTTCTTT. This translates into CASSSPGQPYTEAFF.

This chain connects TRBV2 to TRBJ2-5; D may be TRBD2 (5 bases). Trimming took 6 bases from V and 1 from J, leaving 12 bases between them. CDR3 length: 14 amino acids. Germline V lookup: CDR1 SNHLY, CDR2 FYNNEI. In DNA, the CDR3 is TGTGCCAGCAGCCCCCGAGGGATCCAAGAGACCCAGTACTTC. It translates to CASSPRGIQETQYF.

This sequence joins TRBV30 and TRBJ2-1; maybe TRBD1 (6 bases). Trimming took 7 bases from V and 5 from J, leaving 12 bases between them. The CDR3 consists of 12 residues. Per germline, CDR1 GTSNPN and CDR2 SVGIG (reference sequence). CDR3 sequence (DNA): TGTGCCTCGGGGACACAGGACAATGAGCAGTTCTTC. Its translation is CASGTQDNEQFF.

The chain links TRBV19 to TRBJ2-1; D uncertain. Germline CDR1 reads LNHDA; CDR2 reads SQIVND (reference sequence). Trimming left V 3 bases short and J 4 bases short, with 7 bases between. The CDR3 length is 13 residues. CDR3: CASSIGQYNEQFF. The CDR3 coding sequence is TGTGCCAGTAGTATTGGGCAGTACAATGAGCAGTTCTTC. The full variable domain, its missing parts supplied by reference TRBV19 and TRBJ2-1, is DGGITQSPKYLFRKEGQNVTLSCEQNLNHDAMYWYRQDPGQGLRLIYYSQIVNDFQKGDIAEGYSVSREKKESFPLTVTSAQKNPTAFYLCASSIGQYNEQFFGPGTRLTVL.

The chain couples TRBV19 to TRBJ2-3; possible D gene TRBD2, 6 bases. The CDR3 length is 15 residues. Trimming pared 5 bases from V and 1 base from J, leaving 13 bases between. The germline gives CDR1 LNHDA, CDR2 SQIVND (reference sequence). This chain's CDR3 is CASSFPPGGTDTQYF. The DNA for the CDR3 is TGTGCCAGTAGTTTCCCACCGGGGGGCACAGATACGCAGTATTTT.

This chain joins TRBV15 and TRBJ2-1; TRBD2 is a possible D gene (6 bases). Germline V gene sequence: CDR1 LNHNV, CDR2 YYDKDF (reference sequence). The CDR3 is 12 amino acids. With 1 base removed from V and 14 bases from J, the gap between germline ends came to 12 bases. Here the CDR3 DNA reads TGTGCCACCAGCAGAGCGGAGGGAAAGGAGTTCTTC. As protein: CATSRAEGKEFF.

The rearrangement joins TRBV9 to TRBJ2-2; possibly TRBD2 for D (5 bases). The CDR3 runs 15 residues. The germline gives CDR1 SGDLS, CDR2 YYNGEE. With 3 bases removed from V and 7 bases from J, the gap between germline ends came to 16 bases. The chain's CDR3 is CASSGGGGPSGELFF. CDR3 DNA: TGTGCCAGCAGCGGTGGAGGCGGACCCAGCGGGGAGCTGTTTTTT.

This clone has just one count. The chain has TRBV5-5 and TRBJ1-1; D gene uncertain. CDR1 SGHKS and CDR2 YYEKEE come from the germline V gene (reference sequence). The CDR3 covers 12 residues. The V and J ends lost 0 bases and 9 bases respectively, with 9 bases between them. The DNA of the CDR3 is TGTGCCAGCAGCTTGGATGGACGACAAGCTTTCTTT. Amino acid sequence: CASSLDGRQAFF.

V usage is TRBV28 and J usage is TRBJ1-3; D is ambiguous. The germline V gene has CDR1 MDHEN and CDR2 SYDVKM. This CDR3 contains 14 residues. V was shortened by 6 bases and J by 7 bases, with 16 bases between the two germline ends. In nucleotides, the CDR3 is TGTGCCAGCAGCCGCCCGAGCCCGGGGAACACCATATATTTT. Encoded protein: CASSRPSPGNTIYF.